This T cell receptor beta chain was identified in a study of immune evolution from preneoplasia to lung adenocarcinoma. Using immunoSEQ multiplex PCR, the repertoire was profiled, and TCRdb retains in-frame clones only, with some absent. The data hold fewer than 11,000 clones, with 70% to 80% observed a single time. The V end was cut by 3 bases, the J end by 6 bases, with 14 bases between. This CDR3 region has 14 residues. Germline V lookup: CDR1 LGHNA, CDR2 YSLEER. The chain has TRBV4-3 and TRBJ1-2; a possible D gene is TRBD1 (6 bases). The material sequenced was FFPE minimally invasive lung adenocarcinoma tissue. This clonotype was sampled from a person aged 65 to 79 with lung adenocarcinoma. In nucleotides, the CDR3 is TGCGCCAGCAGCCACGGAACAGGGTTTGATGGCTACACCTTC. This sequence encodes CASSHGTGFDGYTF.